These T cell receptor beta chains were read from a single sample in a study of beta chain features in type 1 diabetes. Profiling relied on immunoSEQ multiplex PCR, and the TCRdb table lists in-frame clones only, not all of them. Among some 360,000 clones listed, around 20% were seen once. The specimen sequenced was naive CD4+ T cells from blood. These receptors all stem from a woman aged 18-29 years in good health. The CDR3 runs from the conserved cysteine through the conserved F or W. Fields, in order: V gene, clone size, J gene, CDR3 protein. Expanded clones are given a class, and other clones once, few, many or no size at all.

>TRBV4-1|few|TRBJ2-3
CASSSDADTQYF
>TRBV4-3|few|TRBJ1-5
CASSPYRGQPQHF
>TRBV7-3|few|TRBJ1-2
CASSLEATGRQNYGYTF
>TRBV18|-|TRBJ2-7
CASTPGQLSVGHEQYF
>TRBV9|-|TRBJ1-2
CASSFYRDGYTF
>TRBV7-9|few|TRBJ1-2
CASSLEHLPNYGYTF
>TRBV5-4|-|TRBJ2-7
CASSLTSGSAEQYF
>TRBV7-9|few|TRBJ1-5
CASSPDTLNQPQHF
>TRBV19|-|TRBJ2-5
CASSRRSGQPQAQYF
>TRBV7-2|few|TRBJ1-3
CATSLGTGESGNTIYF
>TRBV9|-|TRBJ2-1
CASSVGQVRVNEQFF
>TRBV30|-|TRBJ1-2
CAWSAGQPYGYTF
>TRBV14|-|TRBJ1-5
CASSPDAREVVNQPQHF
>TRBV4-3|few|TRBJ2-3
CASSQIAGITDTQYF